This record covers a single TCR beta chain. The sample is drawn from a study of T-cell reconstitution after alpha-beta-depleted transplantation in children. Preparation of the TCRbeta library was carried out with unique molecular identifiers. TCRdb re-called the PCR reads through MiXCR, storing one row per CDR3 protein. The data contain about 510,000 distinct CDR3 sequences, roughly an eighth of them singletons. Germline-derived CDR1 and CDR2 are LNHNV and YYDKDF (reference sequence). Trimming removed 1 base at V and 2 bases at J, with 21 bases between. This CDR3 is 19 amino acids long. The rearrangement uses TRBV15 and TRBJ2-4; tentative D call: TRBD2 (5 bases). The material was PBMCs, mostly from graft donor cells, obtained 180 days after TCRalphabeta/CD19-depleted stem cell transplant. This TCR was recovered from a female patient between 2 and 15 years old who had a stem cell transplant for aplastic anemia, so the T cells may come from the graft donor. The CDR3, as DNA: TGTGCCACCAGCAGAGTTCGGGGTGGAACGCCTGGAACCAAAAACATTCAGTACTTC. It codes for CATSRVRGGTPGTKNIQYF.